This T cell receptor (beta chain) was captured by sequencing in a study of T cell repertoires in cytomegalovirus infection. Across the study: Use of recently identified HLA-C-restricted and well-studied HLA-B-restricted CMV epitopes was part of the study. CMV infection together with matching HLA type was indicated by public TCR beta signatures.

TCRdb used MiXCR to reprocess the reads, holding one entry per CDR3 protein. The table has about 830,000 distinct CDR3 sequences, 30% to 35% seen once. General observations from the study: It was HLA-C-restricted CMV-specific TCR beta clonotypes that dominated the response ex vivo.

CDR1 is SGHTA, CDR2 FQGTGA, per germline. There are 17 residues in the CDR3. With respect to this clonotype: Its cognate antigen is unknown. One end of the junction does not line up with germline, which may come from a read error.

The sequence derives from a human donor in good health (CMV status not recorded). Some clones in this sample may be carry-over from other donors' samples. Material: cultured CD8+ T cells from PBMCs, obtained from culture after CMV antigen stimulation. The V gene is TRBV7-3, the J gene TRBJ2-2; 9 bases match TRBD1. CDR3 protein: CVSRARNTGQGSGELFF. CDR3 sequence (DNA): TGTGTCAGCAGGGCCAGGAACACGGGACAGGGTTCGGGGGAGCTGTTTTTT. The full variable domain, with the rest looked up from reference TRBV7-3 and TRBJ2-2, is GAGVSQTPSNKVTEKGKYVELRCDPISGHTALYWYRQSLGQGPEFLIYFQGTGAADDSGLPNDRFFAVRPEGSVSTLKIQRTERGDSAVYLCVSRARNTGQGSGELFFGEGSRLTVL.